Listed here is a single T cell receptor beta chain. Its antigen is currently unknown. The sample belongs to a study of PD-1 blockade in classical Hodgkin lymphoma. The assay was immunoSEQ multiplex PCR, and TCRdb's table has in-frame clones only and misses some. The sample lists 24,000 or so clones; around three quarters were seen once. The CDR3 extends over 13 amino acids. V was shortened by 8 bases and J by 1 base, with 10 bases between the two germline ends. The germline V gene encodes CDR1 MNHEY and CDR2 SVGAGI. Whole-study findings and limits: Newly diagnosed and completely responding patients shared comparable baseline diversity. At C4D1, TCR diversity had climbed significantly for CD4+ cells, though not for CD8+ cells.

In every patient, relapse followed autologous stem cell transplantation, while exposure to brentuximab vedotin differed. This receptor was taken from a human donor with classical Hodgkin lymphoma. Specimen: peripheral blood mononuclear cells (PBMCs), collected before the second cycle of nivolumab. The V call is TRBV6-5, the J call TRBJ2-3; maybe TRBD2 (6 bases). The CDR3 here is CASLSGGTDTQYF. In DNA, the CDR3 is TGTGCCAGCCTTAGCGGCGGCACAGATACGCAGTATTTT.